This passage covers 5 T cell receptor beta chains from one sample sequenced in a study of T cell changes during pregnancy in multiple sclerosis. This table comes from immunoSEQ multiplex PCR, and its TCRdb copy is limited to in-frame clones, with some not included. Among 90,000 or so clones listed, around 93% were seen once. The source was peripheral blood, collected before pregnancy. Receptor source: a female donor with multiple sclerosis, enrolled in a pregnancy study.

CDR3 bases: TGTGCCAGCAGCGTAGGGGAGTCTAACTATGGCTACACCTTC. Its translation is CASSVGESNYGYTF. The V and J genes are TRBV9 and TRBJ1-2, with D unresolved. This CDR3 has 14 residues. V was clipped by 0 bases and J by 0 bases, with 6 bases between them. Looked up from germline, CDR1 is SGDLS and CDR2 is YYNGEE.

The chain joins TRBV2 to TRBJ2-5, with D hard to call. The germline gives CDR1 SNHLY, CDR2 FYNNEI. The CDR3 contains 13 residues. V was pared by 5 bases and J by 5 bases, with 12 bases between. CDR3 region: CASSPGSSETQYF. CDR3 sequence (DNA): TGTGCCAGCAGTCCGGGTAGCAGCGAGACCCAGTACTTC.

CDR3 nucleotides: TGCGCCAGCAGTGAGGCCCTAGCGGGAGGGCCAGATGAGCAGTTCTTC. Amino acids: CASSEALAGGPDEQFF. This chain links TRBV10-2 with TRBJ2-1; 12 nucleotides match TRBD2. The CDR3 consists of 16 residues. The germline gives CDR1 WSHSY, CDR2 SAAADI. The trim removed 2 bases at V and 8 bases at J, leaving 7 bases unmatched.

J is TRBJ2-1 and V is TRBV30, with TRBD1 matching 8 bases. The CDR3 is 10 residues long. Germline lookup yields CDR1 GTSNPN and CDR2 SVGIG (reference sequence). V was clipped by 1 base and J by 16 bases; unmatched bases: 3. The CDR3 region is CAWSGTGNFF. The CDR3 nucleotides read TGTGCCTGGAGTGGGACAGGGAACTTCTTC.

V is TRBV2 and J is TRBJ2-1; 14 bases are shared with TRBD2. J lost 4 bases, V lost 2 bases, and 4 bases had no gene match. The CDR3 consists of 17 residues. Germline CDR1 SNHLY, CDR2 FYNNEI. The CDR3 DNA reads TGTGCCAGCAGTGAACTGACTAGCGGGAGGGGTTACAATGAGCAGTTCTTC. Translation: CASSELTSGRGYNEQFF.